This TCR beta chain was identified during a study of T cells in tuberculosis. Libraries were prepared by immunoSEQ multiplex PCR; TCRdb keeps only in-frame clonotypes and omits some of them. This sample carries about 49,000 clones, about 95% of them seen once, and the ten largest clones take over 1.1%. As to time point: new active TB diagnosis, blood taken before or within 7 days of starting treatment. Germline-derived CDR1 and CDR2 are SGDLS and YYNGEE. The CDR3 consists of 15 residues. The trim removed 0 bases at V and 10 bases at J, leaving 8 bases unmatched. The V and J genes are TRBV9 and TRBJ2-1, with 9 bases identical to TRBD2. The receptor was derived from an adult with tuberculosis. Here the sequenced sample was PBMCs, taken at tuberculosis diagnosis. CDR3 in amino acids: CASSVGRLAGSEQFF. For the CDR3, the DNA is TGTGCCAGCAGCGTAGGGAGGCTAGCGGGAAGCGAGCAGTTCTTC.